A single TCR beta chain is shown here with its context. This table comes from immunoSEQ multiplex PCR, and its TCRdb copy is limited to in-frame clones, with some not included. The sample records 45,000 to 55,000 clones, approximately 80% being singletons. This entry belongs to a study of PD-L1 blockade in urothelial cancer. Study-level information: Atezolizumab therapy began for patients around 2014, dosed at 1,200 mg intravenously every 3 weeks.

The V and J ends lost 3 bases and 4 bases respectively, with 16 bases between them. The CDR3 consists of 15 residues. Per the germline V gene, CDR1 is SGDLS and CDR2 is YYNGEE. Noted time point: pretreatment peripheral blood. The source is a man aged 45 to 65 with urothelial cancer. The chain employs TRBV9 and TRBJ1-2; D ambiguous. Sequencing was performed on PBMCs, taken around atezolizumab (anti-PD-L1) treatment. The DNA for the CDR3 is TGTGCCAGCAGCGCCCCCGGTTCCCCACTCTATGGCTACACCTTC. Its protein is CASSAPGSPLYGYTF.